A selection of T cell receptor beta chains follows, all from one sample in a study of blood T cell repertoires in COVID-19. The table came from immunoSEQ multiplex PCR; TCRdb's copy has only in-frame clones and leaves some out. The sample carries tens of thousands of clones, about 80% recorded once. The sample was peripheral blood. The source is a woman in her fifties or sixties with acute or convalescent COVID-19. Each CDR3 is given without its conserved first and last residue. Each record gives: V gene, J gene, CDR3 length, D gene, CDR3 protein. A D gene is named only where the DNA matches it firmly.

TRBV18	TRBJ1-1	13	TRBD1	ASALLGTGDTEAF
TRBV28	TRBJ1-3	12	TRBD1	ASSLDRVGNTIY
TRBV7-2	TRBJ2-4	15	TRBD1	ASSPMGQVPGKNIQY
TRBV10-2	TRBJ2-1	16	TRBD2	ASSVRASGGLLGNEQF
TRBV30	TRBJ2-3	12	TRBD2	AWSPGGSTDTQY
TRBV4-1	TRBJ1-2	13	-	ASSQGLSHLGGYT
TRBV7-9	TRBJ1-2	12	TRBD1	ASSLEDRGDGYT
TRBV7-8	TRBJ2-3	11	TRBD2	ASERGHTDTQY
TRBV2	TRBJ1-6	14	-	ASSEARGAGNSPLH
TRBV7-8	TRBJ2-5	12	-	ASSPGLAGETQY
TRBV27	TRBJ2-7	11	-	ASSLDSRGEQY
TRBV5-1	TRBJ1-1	12	-	ASSPGLANTEAF
TRBV7-2	TRBJ2-7	14	-	ASSLGRDFTTLGQY
TRBV19	TRBJ2-3	18	-	ASSTGPLDFSRDGTDTQY
TRBV30	TRBJ2-6	15	-	AWKFGGSLSGANVLT
TRBV12-3/TRBV12-4	TRBJ1-2	9	-	ASSFKDNPT
TRBV6-5	TRBJ2-7	10	-	ASSLASYEQY
TRBV3-1/TRBV3-2	TRBJ2-7	14	-	ASSKGRTGAGGEQY
TRBV29-1	TRBJ2-7	12	-	SPGRRVGEYEQY
TRBV28	TRBJ2-6	14	-	ASTPGAFAGANVLT
TRBV18	TRBJ2-6	17	TRBD1	ASSHLTGARTSGANVLT
TRBV12-3/TRBV12-4	TRBJ2-4	11	-	ASSTSTKNIQY
TRBV5-1	TRBJ1-4	12	TRBD1	ASSGQGANEKLF
TRBV18	TRBJ2-2	15	TRBD1	ASSPSRTGIRTGELF
TRBV6-6	TRBJ2-1	13	-	ATRLQEGPGDEQF
TRBV28	TRBJ1-5	15	-	ASSLLAGAYSNQPQH
TRBV28	TRBJ2-7	12	-	ASTPNDNTYEQY
TRBV6-5	TRBJ2-3	13	TRBD2	ASSYSPGGRDTQY
TRBV19	TRBJ1-5	11	-	ASSMRPNQPQH
TRBV2	TRBJ1-1	14	TRBD1	ASRRRGRGGDTEAF
TRBV27	TRBJ1-5	13	TRBD1	ASSLGGTGGQPQH
TRBV5-1	TRBJ1-5	13	TRBD1	ASSLGQGAMEPQH